The 8 T cell receptor beta chains below come from one sample, sequenced in a study of cytomegalovirus exposure and HLA in healthy donors. 13 Jbeta primers and 60 Vbeta primers were used for the PCR. The repertoire was sequenced with immunoSEQ multiplex PCR; TCRdb's copy has only in-frame clones and lacks some. The profile shows 100,000 or so clones, under 85% of them singletons. Material for sequencing was PBMCs. These receptors came from a woman aged 40 to 49 in good health and CMV-seropositive.

This sequence joins TRBV5-1 and TRBJ2-1; possible D gene TRBD1, 6 bases. The germline CDR1 and CDR2 sequences are SGHRS and YFSETQ. V shed 4 bases and J shed 2 bases, with 13 bases lying between them. CDR3 length: 15 residues. CDR3 in amino acids: CASSPPWGPYNEQFF. DNA of the CDR3: TGCGCCAGCAGCCCCCCGTGGGGGCCCTACAATGAGCAGTTCTTC.

This rearrangement joins TRBV14 to TRBJ1-2; D is perhaps TRBD1 (6 bases). Germline lookup yields CDR1 SGHDN and CDR2 FVKESK. V lost 3 bases and J lost 7, with 6 bases in between. The CDR3 is 11 amino acids. The CDR3, as DNA: TGTGCCAGCAGCCAGGGGGCTGGCTACACCTTC. This encodes CASSQGAGYTF.

This rearrangement joins TRBV13 to TRBJ2-1, with TRBD1 matching over 7 bases. V gave up 10 bases and J gave up 5 bases; unmatched junction bases: 8. CDR1 and CDR2 from the germline V gene are PRHDT and FYEKMQ (reference sequence). The length of the CDR3 is 13 residues. CDR3 coding DNA: TGTGCCACCTCTCGGGACAGCCACAATGAGCAGTTCTTC. Amino acid sequence: CATSRDSHNEQFF.

The chain couples TRBV29-1 to TRBJ2-7; TRBD1 aligns across 8 bases. This CDR3 region has 12 residues. V trimming: 6 bases; J trimming: 6 bases; junction bases outside the gene matches: 7. Germline assignment: CDR1 SQVTM and CDR2 ANQGSEA. CDR3 loop: CSVGQVGGEQYF. DNA of the CDR3: TGCAGCGTGGGACAGGTCGGAGGCGAGCAGTACTTC.

This chain connects TRBV7-6 to TRBJ2-5; no definite D call. The CDR3 length is 14 residues. CDR1 SGHVS and CDR2 FNYEAQ come from the germline V gene. V lost 5 bases, J lost 7 bases, and 17 bases lay in between. CDR3 amino acids: CASSQIYRAGTQYF. In DNA, the CDR3 is TGTGCCAGCAGCCAAATCTACCGCGCTGGGACCCAGTACTTC.

V and J are TRBV4-1 and TRBJ2-1, with 7 nucleotides matching TRBD2. The CDR3 is made up of 16 amino acids. CDR1 MGHRA and CDR2 YSYEKL come from the germline V gene. The trim removed 2 bases at V and 8 bases at J, leaving 12 bases unmatched. CDR3 loop: CASSQISGGSLDEQFF. In nucleotides, the CDR3 is TGCGCCAGCAGCCAAATTTCCGGCGGGAGTTTGGATGAGCAGTTCTTC.

J is TRBJ1-5 and V is TRBV7-9, with TRBD1 matching 7 bases. There are 13 residues in the CDR3. V shed 5 bases, J shed 8 bases, and the junction held 6 bases outside the gene matches. Per the germline V gene, CDR1 is SEHNR and CDR2 is FQNEAQ (reference sequence). The CDR3 sequence: CASSRAGGEPQHF. CDR3 DNA: TGTGCCAGCAGCCGTGCAGGGGGTGAGCCCCAGCATTTT.

DNA for the CDR3: TGTGCCACCCAGGGCAGGGGGAATGAAAAACTGTTTTTT. Residues: CATQGRGNEKLFF. This chain connects TRBV5-4 to TRBJ1-4; 7 bases map to TRBD1. The CDR3 has 13 residues. The germline V gene has CDR1 SGHNT and CDR2 YYREEE (reference sequence). After removal of 9 bases from V and 5 bases from J, the junction contained 7 bases not matched to a gene.